This T cell receptor beta chain was observed in a study of blood T cells in healthy people across ages. With a J-beta primer mix and a sample-barcoded 5' primer, a second PCR ran about 7 to 12 cycles. From each sample, at least 2.5 million paired-end reads containing CDR3 were obtained. TCRdb ran MiXCR on the 5' RACE reads and lists one entry per CDR3 protein. In the table there are approximately 580,000 distinct CDR3 sequences, 24% of which are singletons. The CDR3 contains 16 residues. Between the trimmed V and J ends, which lost 3 bases and 0 bases, there was a span of 15 bases. CDR1 is SQVTM and CDR2 is ANQGSEA in the germline V gene. Per sample, no less than 5.5 micrograms of total RNA were extracted. This clonotype was observed many times. The data were also submitted as part of a second study, on T cells of mothers and their children.

The origin of this receptor is a boy between 10 and 17 years old in good health. The sample comprised blood. The genes are TRBV29-1 and TRBJ2-1; maybe TRBD2 (7 bases). The DNA of the CDR3 is TGCAGCGTTGATCGTGGGAGGGGGGGCTCCTACAATGAGCAGTTCTTC. This sequence encodes CSVDRGRGGSYNEQFF.